This T cell receptor (beta chain) came from a study of blood T cells in healthy people across ages. Notes on the study in general: Both higher diversity and more naive CD4+ cells marked long-lived donors when set against aged donors. Naive T cell percentage strongly correlated with TCR beta diversity.

Next came a second PCR, run for about 7 to 12 cycles, which used a sample-barcoded 5' primer along with a J-beta primer mix. A 12-random-nucleotide template-switch adaptor tagged each cDNA molecule. TCRdb fed the 5' RACE reads into MiXCR, producing one record per CDR3 protein. The data contain 1.5 million to 2 million distinct CDR3 sequences, 30% to 40% of them singletons. Per-sample PBMC isolation yielded at least 6 million cells. This CDR3 comprises 15 residues. V shed 5 bases, J shed 1 base, and the junction held 5 bases outside the gene matches. From germline, CDR1 is SEHNR and CDR2 FQNEAQ (reference sequence). With respect to this clonotype: Its specificity is not known.

The sample consisted of blood. This chain connects TRBV7-9 to TRBJ2-3, with 8 bases aligning to TRBD1. The clonotype comes from a human donor in good health. CDR3 residues: CASSKPTGGTDTQYF. The CDR3 DNA reads as TGTGCCAGCAGCAAACCGACAGGGGGCACAGATACGCAGTATTTT.